The rows below give T cell receptor beta chains drawn from one sample of a study of T cell responses to AZD1222 COVID-19 vaccine. Clones were read by immunoSEQ multiplex PCR, and TCRdb kept only the in-frame ones, dropping some. The sample shows about 88,000 clones, about nine tenths of them seen only once. The sample was peripheral blood, taken on day 0 of AZD1222 vaccination. The receptor source for this set is an adult in good health. Each CDR3 is given with its conserved first and last residue. D genes are given only for firm matches. Size is stated for part of the rows, as once, few or many counts, or as a class when the clone is expanded.

CDR3	DNA	D	V	length	J	size
CASSLGLAEHNEQFF	TGCGCCAGCAGCTTGGGACTAGCGGAGCACAATGAGCAGTTCTTC	TRBD2	TRBV5-1	15	TRBJ2-1	.
CASSVGSSSYNEQFF	TGTGCCAGCAGCGTAGGCTCAAGCTCCTACAATGAGCAGTTCTTC	.	TRBV9	15	TRBJ2-1	.
CASSLAWETQYF	TGTGCCAGCAGTTTAGCCTGGGAGACCCAGTACTTC	.	TRBV12-3/TRBV12-4	12	TRBJ2-5	.
CASSLRAGGINEQYF	TGTGCCAGCAGCCTCAGAGCGGGAGGGATAAACGAGCAGTACTTC	TRBD2	TRBV7-9	15	TRBJ2-7	.
CASSFSGGTYNEQFF	TGTGCCAGCAGCTTTAGCGGGGGCACCTACAATGAGCAGTTCTTC	TRBD2	TRBV7-3	15	TRBJ2-1	.
CASSLYGSNTGELFF	TGTGCCAGCAGCTTATACGGATCGAACACCGGGGAGCTGTTTTTT	.	TRBV7-8	15	TRBJ2-2	.
CAWSRDRGNYGYTF	TGTGCCTGGAGCCGGGACAGGGGTAACTATGGCTACACCTTC	TRBD1	TRBV30	14	TRBJ1-2	few
CASSLRYVSEAFF	TGTGCCAGCAGCTTACGATACGTAAGTGAAGCTTTCTTT	.	TRBV7-2	13	TRBJ1-1	.
CASSLEGTANYGYTF	TGTGCCAGCAGCTTAGAAGGGACAGCTAACTATGGCTACACCTTC	TRBD1	TRBV7-2	15	TRBJ1-2	few
CASADGTYNEQFF	TGTGCCAGTGCCGACGGGACGTACAATGAGCAGTTCTTC	.	TRBV3-1/TRBV3-2	13	TRBJ2-1	.
CASSKQGGNEQFF	TGTGCCAGCAGTAAACAAGGGGGTAATGAGCAGTTCTTC	.	TRBV6-2/TRBV6-3	13	TRBJ2-1	.
CASSPQGQGAVYEQYF	TGTGCCAGCTCACCACAGGGACAGGGGGCCGTCTACGAGCAGTACTTC	TRBD1	TRBV18	16	TRBJ2-7	.
CASSLGYRETQYF	TGTGCCAGCAGCTTGGGCTATCGAGAGACCCAGTACTTC	.	TRBV7-8	13	TRBJ2-5	few
CAWTHRGAYEKLFF	TGTGCCTGGACCCACCGGGGGGCCTATGAAAAACTGTTTTTT	.	TRBV30	14	TRBJ1-4	.
CASSLGDYGYTF	TGTGCCAGCAGCTTAGGGGACTATGGCTACACCTTC	.	TRBV11-1	12	TRBJ1-2	.
CASSQAPGGYNEQFF	TGTGCCAGCAGCCAAGCCCCAGGGGGGTACAATGAGCAGTTCTTC	.	TRBV4-2	15	TRBJ2-1	.
CASSLGQGGLSDTQYF	TGTGCCAGCAGCTTAGGACAGGGAGGGCTAAGCGATACGCAGTATTTT	.	TRBV7-6	16	TRBJ2-3	.
CASSQAQGDSGNTIYF	TGTGCCAGCAGCCAAGCACAGGGAGACTCTGGAAACACCATATATTTT	.	TRBV3-1/TRBV3-2	16	TRBJ1-3	.
CASRKGGLGADTQYF	TGTGCCTCCCGGAAGGGGGGCCTAGGTGCAGATACGCAGTATTTT	.	TRBV7-9	15	TRBJ2-3	.
CASSHTGSYNEQFF	TGTGCCAGCAGCCATACAGGGTCCTACAATGAGCAGTTCTTC	.	TRBV11-3	14	TRBJ2-1	.
CASRLGLLNEQFF	TGTGCCAGCAGGCTTGGACTCCTCAATGAGCAGTTCTTC	.	TRBV6-6	13	TRBJ2-1	.
CASSLGNTYEQYF	TGTGCCAGCAGCTTAGGAAACACCTACGAGCAGTACTTC	.	TRBV7-8	13	TRBJ2-7	few
CASSSRTDMNTEAFF	TGTGCCAGCAGCTCCCGGACAGACATGAACACTGAAGCTTTCTTT	.	TRBV13	15	TRBJ1-1	.
CASSLRGGPDTQYF	TGTGCCAGCAGCTTGCGGGGGGGCCCGGATACGCAGTATTTT	TRBD2	TRBV7-2	14	TRBJ2-3	.
CSVIFQVAYEQYF	TGCAGCGTCATATTTCAGGTAGCCTACGAGCAGTACTTC	.	TRBV29-1	13	TRBJ2-7	.
CASSLGRLYGYTF	TGTGCCAGCAGCCTGGGACGTCTCTATGGCTACACCTTC	.	TRBV5-6	13	TRBJ1-2	.
CASSRGYLQETQYF	TGTGCCAGCAGCCGCGGGTACTTACAAGAGACCCAGTACTTC	.	TRBV7-2	14	TRBJ2-5	.